This T cell receptor beta chain is from a study of T cells in Graves' hyperthyroidism and ophthalmopathy. TCR beta CDR3 regions were amplified from RNA. In the first-round RT-PCR of the TCR CDR3, the HTBI primer set was used. TCRdb reanalysed the multiplex PCR reads using MiXCR and keeps one entry per CDR3 protein. The sample contains about 270,000 distinct CDR3 sequences, 13% to 15% of which appear only once. This clonotype was recorded many times. The TCR was taken from a woman aged 50 to 60 with Graves' hyperthyroidism that later progressed to Graves' ophthalmopathy. The sample was blood.

The CDR3 nucleotides read TGTGCCAGCTCAAGACTAGCGGGAGTAGAAGACGAGCAGTACTTC. Protein: CASSRLAGVEDEQYF. The rearrangement uses TRBV18 and TRBJ2-7; 12 nucleotides line up with TRBD2. Germline V gene lookup returns CDR1 KGHSH and CDR2 LQKENI. The CDR3 is made up of 15 amino acids. With 5 bases clipped from V and 5 bases from J, the junction kept 7 bases outside the gene matches.